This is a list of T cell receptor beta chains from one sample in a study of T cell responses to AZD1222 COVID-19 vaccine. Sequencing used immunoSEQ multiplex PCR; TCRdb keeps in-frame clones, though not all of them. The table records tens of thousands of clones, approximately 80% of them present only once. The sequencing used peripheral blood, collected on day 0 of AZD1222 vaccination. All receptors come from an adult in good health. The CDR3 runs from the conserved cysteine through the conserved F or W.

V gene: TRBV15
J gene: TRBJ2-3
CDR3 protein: CATSRDPAEDTQYF

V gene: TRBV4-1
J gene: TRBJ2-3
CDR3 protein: CASSQEGGRTDTQYF

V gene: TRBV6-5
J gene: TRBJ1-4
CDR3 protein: CASSRNQGEKLFF

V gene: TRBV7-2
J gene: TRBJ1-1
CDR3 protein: CASSPKWGAGTTEAFF

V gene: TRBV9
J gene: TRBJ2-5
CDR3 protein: CASSALAGGQETQYF

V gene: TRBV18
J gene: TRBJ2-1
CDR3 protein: CASSPERGSYNEQFF

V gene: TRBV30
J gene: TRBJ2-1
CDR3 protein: CAWSAGLAAYNEQFF

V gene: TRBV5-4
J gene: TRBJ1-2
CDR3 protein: CASSPDSLAYYGYTF

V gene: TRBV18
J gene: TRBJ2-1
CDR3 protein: CASSPNSYNEQFF

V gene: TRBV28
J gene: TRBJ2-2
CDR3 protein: CASSFGGSNTGELFF

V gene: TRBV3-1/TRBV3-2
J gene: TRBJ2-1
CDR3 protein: CASSLQVHNEQFF

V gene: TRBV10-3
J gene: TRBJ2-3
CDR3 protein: CATTGAGRSTDTQYF

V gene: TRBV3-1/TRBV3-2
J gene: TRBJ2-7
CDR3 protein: CASSQVGGTEQYF

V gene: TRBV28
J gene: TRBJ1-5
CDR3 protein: CASSLDSRPQHF

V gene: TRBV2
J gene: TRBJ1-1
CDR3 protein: CASSRDTQGTEAFF

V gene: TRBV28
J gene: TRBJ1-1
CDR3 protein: CASSLGGAMNTEAFF

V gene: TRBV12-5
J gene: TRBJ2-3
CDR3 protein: CASGLGVAGETDTQYF

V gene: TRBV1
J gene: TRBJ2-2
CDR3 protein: CTSSRQGPNTGELFF

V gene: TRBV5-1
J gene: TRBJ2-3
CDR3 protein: CASSFVYRDTDTQYF

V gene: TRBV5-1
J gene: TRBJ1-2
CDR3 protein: CASSFDPNYGYTF

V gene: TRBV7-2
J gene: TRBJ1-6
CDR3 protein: CASSLGAAYSPLHF

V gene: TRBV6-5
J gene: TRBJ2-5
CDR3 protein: CASSSGLGETQYF

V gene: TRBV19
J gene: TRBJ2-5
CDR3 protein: CASSIGTSGGNQETQYF

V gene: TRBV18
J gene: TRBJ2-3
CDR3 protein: CASSRAAVNTDTQYF

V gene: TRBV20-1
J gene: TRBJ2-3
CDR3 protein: CSASSSGSPDTQYF

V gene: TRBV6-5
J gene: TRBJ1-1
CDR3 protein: CASSLNRAGTEAFF

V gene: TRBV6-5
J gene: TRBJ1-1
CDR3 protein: CASKWMNTEAFF

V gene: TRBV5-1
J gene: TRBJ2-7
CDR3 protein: CASSLLGTGDEQYF

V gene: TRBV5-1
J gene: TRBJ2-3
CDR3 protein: CASSLAGAGATDTQYF

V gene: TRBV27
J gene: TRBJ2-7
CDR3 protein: CASSLSGSTYEQYF

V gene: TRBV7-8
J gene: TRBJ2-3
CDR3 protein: CASSPRGSRLDPDTQYF

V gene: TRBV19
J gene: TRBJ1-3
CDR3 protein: CASSPGRHLSGNTIYF

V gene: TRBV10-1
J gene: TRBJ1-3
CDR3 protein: CASSGTQGLSGNTIYF

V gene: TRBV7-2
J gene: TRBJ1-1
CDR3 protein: CASSEGTRTEAFF

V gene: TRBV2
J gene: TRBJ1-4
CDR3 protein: CASSGTVALNEKLFF

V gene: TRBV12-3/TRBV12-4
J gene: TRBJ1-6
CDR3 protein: CASSPHNSPLHF

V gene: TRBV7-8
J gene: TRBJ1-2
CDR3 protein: CASSLTGRDGYTF

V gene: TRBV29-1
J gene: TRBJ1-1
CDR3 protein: CSVEVGPSGSSEAFF

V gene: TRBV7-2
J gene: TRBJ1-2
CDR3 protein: CASSQRGPGGYTF

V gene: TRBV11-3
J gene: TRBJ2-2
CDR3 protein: CASSSSTANTGELFF

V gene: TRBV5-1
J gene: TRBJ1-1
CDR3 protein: CASSLGAGRLNTEAFF

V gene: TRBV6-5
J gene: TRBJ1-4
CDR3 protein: CASSYSRQGAEKLFF

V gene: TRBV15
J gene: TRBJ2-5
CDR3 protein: CATSSAAGEQETQYF

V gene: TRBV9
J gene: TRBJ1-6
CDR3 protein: CASSFRANSPLHF

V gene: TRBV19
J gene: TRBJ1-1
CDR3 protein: CASLRGFTEAFF

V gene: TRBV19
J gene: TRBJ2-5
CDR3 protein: CASSILWTSGGFQETQYF

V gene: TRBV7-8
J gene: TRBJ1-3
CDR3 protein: CASSFPGNTIYF

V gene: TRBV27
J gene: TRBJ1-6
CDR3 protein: CASSRDSYNSPLHF

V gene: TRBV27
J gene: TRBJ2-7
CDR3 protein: CASTAGTGTGTYEQYF

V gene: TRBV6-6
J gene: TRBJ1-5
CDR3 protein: CASSYNRYSNQPQHF

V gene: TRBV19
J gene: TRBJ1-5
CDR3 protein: CASSMRGAWQPQHF

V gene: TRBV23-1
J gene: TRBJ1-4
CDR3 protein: CASSPQGGVWEKLFF

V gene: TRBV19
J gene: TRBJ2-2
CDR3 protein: CASSIVGLAGAGELFF

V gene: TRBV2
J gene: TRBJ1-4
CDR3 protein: CASGNGERYLTTNEKLFF

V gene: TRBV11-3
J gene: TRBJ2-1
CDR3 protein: CASSPGTASNEQFF

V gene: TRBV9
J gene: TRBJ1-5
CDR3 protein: CASSVGQGNQPQHF

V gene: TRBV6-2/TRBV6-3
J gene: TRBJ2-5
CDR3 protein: CASSQPTGPSDF

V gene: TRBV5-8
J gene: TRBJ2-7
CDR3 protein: CASSFWVTGGIEQYF

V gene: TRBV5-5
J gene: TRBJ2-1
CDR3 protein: CASSFHLGLEASEQFF

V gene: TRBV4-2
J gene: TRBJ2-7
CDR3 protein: CASSQPAGGGSSYEQYF